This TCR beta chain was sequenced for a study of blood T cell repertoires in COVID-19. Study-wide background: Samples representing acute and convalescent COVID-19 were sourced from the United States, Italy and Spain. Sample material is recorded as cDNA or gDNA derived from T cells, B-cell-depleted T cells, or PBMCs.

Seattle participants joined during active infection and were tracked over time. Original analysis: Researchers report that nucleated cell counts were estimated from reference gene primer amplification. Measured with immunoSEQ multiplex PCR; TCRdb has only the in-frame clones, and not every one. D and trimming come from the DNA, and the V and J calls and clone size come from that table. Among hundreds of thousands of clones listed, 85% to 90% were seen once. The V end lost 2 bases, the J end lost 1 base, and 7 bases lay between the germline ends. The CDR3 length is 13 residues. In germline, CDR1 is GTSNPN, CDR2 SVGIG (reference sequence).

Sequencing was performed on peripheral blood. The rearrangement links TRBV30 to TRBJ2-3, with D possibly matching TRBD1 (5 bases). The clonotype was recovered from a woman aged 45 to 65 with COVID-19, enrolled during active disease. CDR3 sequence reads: CAWSLGGTDTQYF. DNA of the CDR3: TGTGCCTGGAGTTTAGGGGGCACAGATACGCAGTATTTT.